Below, 22 T cell receptor beta chains from the same sample are listed, as sequenced in a study of shared clonotypes between healthy human individuals. Data came from immunoSEQ multiplex PCR; TCRdb stores just in-frame clones and leaves some out. There are hundreds of thousands of clones in the sample; 73% occur only once, and around 1.7% lies in the top ten. The sample was memory CD4+ T cells sorted from blood. Sample subset: CD45RA-negative fraction. These receptor sequences come from a woman aged 25 to 39 in good health.

The chain recombines TRBV7-2 with TRBJ1-1, with 7 bases that match TRBD1. In germline, CDR1 is SGHTA, CDR2 FQGNSA. This CDR3 is 16 amino acids long. V dropped 4 bases and J dropped 4; count of bases not matched to a gene: 12. The CDR3 nucleotides read TGTGCCAGCAGCTCCCACAGGGGCAGGGTGGGCACTGAAGCTTTCTTT. This encodes CASSSHRGRVGTEAFF. Combining the CDR3 with reference TRBV7-2 and TRBJ1-1 gives the whole variable domain GAGVSQSPSNKVTEKGKDVELRCDPISGHTALYWYRQSLGQGLEFLIYFQGNSAPDKSGLPSDRFSAERTGGSVSTLTIQRTQQEDSAVYLCASSSHRGRVGTEAFFGQGTRLTVV.

This clone was recorded only once. The chain carries TRBV6-6 and TRBJ1-3; possibly TRBD1 for D (5 bases). V shed 6 bases and J shed 0 bases, with 9 bases lying between them. Germline V gene lookup returns CDR1 MNHNY and CDR2 SVGAGI (reference sequence). CDR3 size: 14 residues. CDR3 DNA: TGTGCCAGCAGGGGACCGTCCTCTGGAAACACCATATATTTT. Protein: CASRGPSSGNTIYF.

The V call is TRBV28, the J call TRBJ2-7; D may match TRBD1 or TRBD2 (5 bases each). CDR1 and CDR2 from the germline V gene are MDHEN and SYDVKM. This CDR3 comprises 14 residues. Between the trimmed V and J ends, which lost 6 bases and 4 bases, there was a span of 16 bases. CDR3 protein: CASRETRDVYEQYF. The CDR3 DNA is TGTGCCAGCAGGGAAACCCGGGACGTTTACGAGCAGTACTTC.

This clone was seen a handful of times. At one end the junction does not follow the germline gene, possibly because of a read error. Here the CDR3 reads CASSSSGAIRVRFDF. In DNA form, the CDR3 reads TGTGCCAGCAGTTCTAGCGGAGCTATTCGGGTGAGGTTCGACTTC. This sequence joins TRBV2 and TRBJ2-7, with 7 bases that match TRBD2. This CDR3 comprises 15 residues. Germline V gene sequence: CDR1 SNHLY, CDR2 FYNNEI. Looking up the rest from reference TRBV2 and TRBJ2-7 gives the full variable domain: EPEVTQTPSHQVTQMGQEVILRCVPISNHLYFYWYRQILGQKVEFLVSFYNNEISEKSEIFDDQFSVERPDGSNFTLKIRSTKLEDSAMYFCASSSSGAIRVRFDFGPGTRLTVT.

The rearrangement joins TRBV2 to TRBJ2-7; TRBD1 or TRBD2 may be the D gene (6 bases each). Germline assignment: CDR1 SNHLY and CDR2 FYNNEI. This CDR3 contains 14 residues. Trimming took off 7 bases at V and 2 bases at J, with 15 bases between the two ends. The CDR3 nucleotides read TGTGCCAGCAATAAGGAAGGGGGGCCCTACGAGCAGTACTTC. Translation gives CASNKEGGPYEQYF.

This clone was observed a handful of times. The rearrangement joins TRBV18 to TRBJ1-2; D not resolved. Deletions cut 3 bases from V and 2 bases from J, with 7 bases between. The CDR3 covers 13 residues. The germline V gene encodes CDR1 KGHSH and CDR2 LQKENI. CDR3: CASSPERNYGYTF. CDR3 in DNA: TGTGCCAGCTCACCGGAGCGGAACTATGGCTACACCTTC.

This rearrangement joins TRBV25-1 to TRBJ2-6; D remains unclear. CDR1 is MGHDK and CDR2 is SYGVNS in the germline V gene. V was shortened by 8 bases and J by 0 bases, with 11 bases between the two germline ends. The CDR3 consists of 15 residues. CDR3 residues: CASPGRVSGANVLTF. The CDR3 DNA is TGTGCCAGCCCTGGCCGGGTCTCTGGGGCCAACGTCCTGACTTTC.

The chain couples TRBV28 to TRBJ2-7, with TRBD2 identical over 10 bases. The V segment lost 2 bases and the J segment 6 bases; nucleotides outside the gene matches: 4. Germline V gene sequence: CDR1 MDHEN, CDR2 SYDVKM. This CDR3 comprises 14 residues. CDR3 nucleotides: TGTGCCAGCAGTTTACCTAGCGGGAGACCCGAGCAGTACTTC. Protein sequence: CASSLPSGRPEQYF.

In this sample, this clone turned up once. The chain uses TRBV5-4 and TRBJ1-1; D may be TRBD1 (6 bases). The CDR3 consists of 15 residues. Trimming cost V 0 bases and J 0 bases, with 9 bases left between them. Germline values: CDR1 SGHNT, CDR2 YYREEE (reference sequence). The CDR3: CASSLDGQMNTEAFF. The CDR3 region has the DNA TGTGCCAGCAGCTTGGACGGACAGATGAACACTGAAGCTTTCTTT.

The chain recombines TRBV2 with TRBJ1-4; 7 bases agree with TRBD1. This CDR3 is built from 14 residues. The V segment lost 5 bases and the J segment 6 bases; nucleotides outside the gene matches: 6. CDR1 SNHLY and CDR2 FYNNEI come from the germline V gene. The DNA for the CDR3 is TGTGCCAGCAGTCAACAGGGGTTCTATGAAAAACTGTTTTTT. As protein: CASSQQGFYEKLFF.

The chain uses TRBV5-8 and TRBJ1-5; D perhaps matches TRBD1 (5 bases). This CDR3 is built from 14 residues. Between the trimmed V and J ends, which lost 1 base and 4 bases, there was a span of 9 bases. Germline V gene data show CDR1 as SGHTS and CDR2 as YDEGEE. In DNA form, the CDR3 reads TGTGCCAGCAGCTTGAGCAGGGTGAATCAGCCCCAGCATTTT. It specifies CASSLSRVNQPQHF.

The chain links TRBV5-1 to TRBJ2-1, with no clear D. Germline V CDR1 and CDR2: SGHRS, YFSETQ. Trimming stripped 1 base from V and 7 bases from J, with 3 bases between. The CDR3 has 11 amino acids. The CDR3 spells CASSLLNEQFF. The CDR3 region has the DNA TGCGCCAGCAGCTTGTTGAATGAGCAGTTCTTC.

This chain links TRBV4-1 with TRBJ2-2; a weak D match, TRBD1 (5 bases). The CDR3 loop spans 17 amino acids. The V end lost 2 bases, the J end lost 4 bases, and 17 bases lay between the germline ends. Germline V CDR1 and CDR2: MGHRA, YSYEKL. The chain's CDR3 is CASSQLTSTDSTGELFF. The CDR3 coding sequence is TGCGCCAGCAGCCAACTAACCTCGACAGATTCCACCGGGGAGCTGTTTTTT.

The gene calls are TRBV7-8 and TRBJ2-1; D is unclear. The germline V gene has CDR1 SGHVS and CDR2 FQNEAQ. Trimming stripped 0 bases from V and 7 bases from J, with 10 bases between. The CDR3 has 14 residues. CDR3 bases: TGTGCCAGCAGCTTAGCTGCAGGTCCTAATGAGCAGTTCTTC. Amino acid sequence: CASSLAAGPNEQFF.

The genes are TRBV28 and TRBJ1-5, with 10 bases matching TRBD1. Germline V gives CDR1 MDHEN, CDR2 SYDVKM. The CDR3 covers 16 residues. Trimming removed 4 bases from V and 4 bases from J; junction bases left unmatched: 7. This chain's CDR3 is CASSSQWTGGNQPQHF. The CDR3 coding sequence is TGTGCCAGCAGTTCCCAGTGGACAGGGGGGAATCAGCCCCAGCATTTT.

The rearrangement joins TRBV19 to TRBJ2-5; 7 nucleotides agree with TRBD2. CDR3 length: 13 amino acids. CDR1 is LNHDA, CDR2 SQIVND, per germline (reference sequence). V shed 8 bases, J shed 5 bases, and the junction held 8 bases outside the gene matches. The chain's CDR3 is CASEGGSQETQYF. In DNA form, the CDR3 reads TGTGCCAGTGAGGGCGGGAGCCAGGAGACCCAGTACTTC.

J is TRBJ2-7 and V is TRBV11-2, with TRBD1 matching over 11 bases. CDR3 length equals 15 residues. Germline V gene data show CDR1 as SGHAT and CDR2 as FQNNGV. The junction had 4 bases not matched to a gene; V was cut back by 4 bases and J by 2 bases. The CDR3 DNA sequence: TGTGCCAGCAGCTATGGGACAGGGGGGACCTACGAGCAGTACTTC. Its protein is CASSYGTGGTYEQYF.

The V gene is TRBV21-1, the J gene TRBJ1-2. TRBV21-1 is described as a pseudogene. The CDR3 contains 15 residues. The CDR3 is CASHAAGITDYGYTF. Written as DNA, the CDR3 is TGTGCCAGCCATGCGGCGGGTATAACGGACTATGGCTACACCTTC.

The rearrangement joins TRBV6-5 to TRBJ1-5; D is possibly TRBD1 (5 bases). CDR1 and CDR2 (germline): MNHEY, SVGAGI. Trimming took off 4 bases at V and 0 bases at J, with 13 bases between the two ends. This CDR3 has 16 residues. This CDR3 reads CASSSKGPHSNQPQHF. The CDR3 bases are TGTGCCAGCAGTTCCAAGGGACCGCATAGCAATCAGCCCCAGCATTTT.

This rearrangement joins TRBV6-5 to TRBJ1-2; maybe TRBD1 (6 bases). V lost 4 bases, J lost 8 bases, and 14 bases lay in between. Germline CDR1 and CDR2: MNHEY and SVGAGI. The length of the CDR3 is 13 residues. CDR3 sequence reads: CASSFEGGGGYTF. CDR3 bases: TGTGCCAGCAGTTTTGAGGGGGGAGGCGGCTACACCTTC.

Comment on this clone: It differs at one base from a far larger clone, so likely a read error. The identical CDR3 is also encoded by other nucleotide sequences in the sample. The rearrangement links TRBV6-6 to TRBJ1-5; weak D call: TRBD1 (6 bases). V was pared by 2 bases and J by 2 bases, with 7 bases between. The CDR3 extends over 14 amino acids. CDR1 is MNHNY, CDR2 SVGAGI, per germline (reference sequence). The CDR3 nucleotides read TGTGCCAGCAGTTACAGGGGGGGCAATCAGCCCCAGCATTTT. Its translation is CASSYRGGNQPQHF.

The sample holds many counts of this clone. The chain uses TRBV7-8 and TRBJ2-3, with 9 positions matching TRBD1. Looked up from germline, CDR1 is SGHVS and CDR2 is FQNEAQ. This CDR3 has 16 amino acids. Germline trimming cut 5 bases from V and 4 bases from J; bases unmatched to any gene: 10. The CDR3 protein is CASSPPGQGGADTQYF. The CDR3 nucleotides are TGTGCCAGCAGCCCACCGGGACAGGGAGGCGCAGATACGCAGTATTTT.